This TCR beta chain comes out of a study of CD8 T cells in Susac syndrome. Germline loops: CDR1 SGHNT, CDR2 YYREEE (reference sequence). The V gene lost 3 bases and the J gene lost 5 bases, with 20 bases spanning the gap. This CDR3 is 16 amino acids long. RNA was extracted with the RNeasy kit, and a quantity of roughly 0.45 to 1 ug was reverse transcribed using random hexamers. Across 54 Vbeta and 13 Jbeta, TCR beta CDR3 was amplified with immunoSEQ multiplex PCR. TCRdb re-called the immunoSEQ multiplex PCR reads through MiXCR, storing one row per CDR3 protein. This sample has 80,000 or so distinct CDR3 sequences, with approximately 94% found just once. High-throughput TCR beta sequencing covered peripheral CD8+ and CD4+ T cells.

This TCR was recovered from a human donor with Susac syndrome. Sequences were obtained from CD4+ T cells from PBMCs. The gene calls are TRBV5-4 and TRBJ1-1; possibly TRBD1 for D (6 bases). CDR3 bases: TGTGCCAGCAGCTCGCCCCTTGGACAGAAAGAAACTGAAGCTTTCTTT. Translated: CASSSPLGQKETEAFF.